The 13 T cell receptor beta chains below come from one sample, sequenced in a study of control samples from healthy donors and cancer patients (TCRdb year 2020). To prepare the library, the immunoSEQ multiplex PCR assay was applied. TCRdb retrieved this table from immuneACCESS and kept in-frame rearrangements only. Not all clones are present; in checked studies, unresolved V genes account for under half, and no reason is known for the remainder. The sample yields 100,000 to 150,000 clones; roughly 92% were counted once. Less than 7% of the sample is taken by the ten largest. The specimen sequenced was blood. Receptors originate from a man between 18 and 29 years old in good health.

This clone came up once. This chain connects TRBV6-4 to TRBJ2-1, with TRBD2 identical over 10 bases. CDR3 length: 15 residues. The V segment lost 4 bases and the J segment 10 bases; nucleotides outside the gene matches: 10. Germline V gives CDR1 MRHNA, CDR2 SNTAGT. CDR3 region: CASSGDASGGREQFF. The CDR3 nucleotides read TGTGCCAGCAGTGGGGACGCTAGCGGGGGCCGCGAGCAGTTCTTC.

CDR3 sequence reads: CASSVGIAGGNEQFF. The CDR3 region has the DNA TGTGCCAGCAGCGTAGGGATAGCGGGGGGGAATGAGCAGTTCTTC. The chain has TRBV9 and TRBJ2-1; 11 bases agree with TRBD2. There are 15 residues in the CDR3. The germline V gene encodes CDR1 SGDLS and CDR2 YYNGEE. The junction had 3 bases not matched to a gene; V was cut back by 0 bases and J by 7 bases.

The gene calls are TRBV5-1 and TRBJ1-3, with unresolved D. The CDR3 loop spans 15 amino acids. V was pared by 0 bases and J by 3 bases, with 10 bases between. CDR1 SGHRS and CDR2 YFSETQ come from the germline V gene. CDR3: CASSLGIGIGNTIYF. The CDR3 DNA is TGCGCCAGCAGCTTGGGCATTGGGATTGGAAACACCATATATTTT.

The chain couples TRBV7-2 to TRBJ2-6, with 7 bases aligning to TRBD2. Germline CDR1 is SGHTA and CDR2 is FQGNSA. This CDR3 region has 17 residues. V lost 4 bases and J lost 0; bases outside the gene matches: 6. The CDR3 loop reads CASSYGGSPSGANVLTF. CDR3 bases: TGTGCCAGCAGCTACGGGGGGTCTCCCTCTGGGGCCAACGTCCTGACTTTC.

In DNA form, the CDR3 reads TGCGCCAGCAGCTTGCAGGGGTCTCCGGATGAAAAACTGTTTTTT. This translates into CASSLQGSPDEKLFF. The genes are TRBV5-1 and TRBJ1-4; TRBD1 might be the D (6 bases). Trimming shortened V by 1 base and J by 6 bases, and 13 bases separated the two germline ends. The CDR3 covers 15 residues. The germline V gene has CDR1 SGHRS and CDR2 YFSETQ.

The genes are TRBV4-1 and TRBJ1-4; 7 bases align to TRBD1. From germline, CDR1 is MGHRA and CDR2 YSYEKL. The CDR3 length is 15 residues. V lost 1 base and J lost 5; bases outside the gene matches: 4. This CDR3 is CASSQGVTGNEKLFF. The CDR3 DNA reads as TGCGCCAGCAGCCAAGGGGTGACAGGGAATGAAAAACTGTTTTTT.

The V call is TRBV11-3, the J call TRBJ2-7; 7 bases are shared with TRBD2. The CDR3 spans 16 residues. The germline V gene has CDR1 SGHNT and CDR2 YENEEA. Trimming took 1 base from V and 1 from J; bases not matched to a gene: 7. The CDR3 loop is CASSLGEGLVSYEQYF. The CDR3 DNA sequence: TGTGCCAGCAGCTTAGGGGAGGGGCTGGTATCCTACGAGCAGTACTTC.

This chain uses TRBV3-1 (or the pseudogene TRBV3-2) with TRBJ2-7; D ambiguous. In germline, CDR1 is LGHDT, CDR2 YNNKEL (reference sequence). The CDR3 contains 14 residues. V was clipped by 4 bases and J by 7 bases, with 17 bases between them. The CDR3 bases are TGTGCCAGCAGCCTCCGTGGCAGGCGATGGGAGCAGTACTTC. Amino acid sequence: CASSLRGRRWEQYF.

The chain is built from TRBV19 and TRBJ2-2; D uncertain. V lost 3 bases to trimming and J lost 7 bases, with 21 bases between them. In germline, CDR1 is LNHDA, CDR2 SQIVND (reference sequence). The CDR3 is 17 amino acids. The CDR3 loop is CASSIRAAPWFVGELFF. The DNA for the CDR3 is TGTGCCAGTAGTATTCGGGCAGCCCCCTGGTTTGTCGGGGAGCTGTTTTTT.

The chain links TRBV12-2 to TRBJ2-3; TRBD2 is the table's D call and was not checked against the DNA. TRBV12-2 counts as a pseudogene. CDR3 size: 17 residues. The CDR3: CASRPQAGVGETDTQYF. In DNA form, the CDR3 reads TGTGCAAGTCGCCCCCAGGCGGGGGTTGGAGAGACAGATACGCAGTATTTT.

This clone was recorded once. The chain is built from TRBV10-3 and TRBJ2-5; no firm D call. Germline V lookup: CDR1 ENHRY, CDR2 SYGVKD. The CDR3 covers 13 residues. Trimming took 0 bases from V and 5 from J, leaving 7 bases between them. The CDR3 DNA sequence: TGTGCCATCAGTGAGTCGAATCAGGAGACCCAGTACTTC. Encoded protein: CAISESNQETQYF.

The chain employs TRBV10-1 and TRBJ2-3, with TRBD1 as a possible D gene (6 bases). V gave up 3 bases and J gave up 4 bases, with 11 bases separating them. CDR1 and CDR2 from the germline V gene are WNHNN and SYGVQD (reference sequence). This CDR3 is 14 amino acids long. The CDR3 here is CASSESGAADTQYF. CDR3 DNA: TGCGCCAGCAGTGAATCAGGGGCAGCAGATACGCAGTATTTT.

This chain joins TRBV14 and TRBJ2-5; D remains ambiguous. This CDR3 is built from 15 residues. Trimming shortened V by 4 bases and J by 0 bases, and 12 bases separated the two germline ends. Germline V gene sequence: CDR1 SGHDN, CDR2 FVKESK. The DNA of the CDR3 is TGTGCCAGCAGCCCGACATCCTGGTACCAAGAGACCCAGTACTTC. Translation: CASSPTSWYQETQYF.